These T cell receptor beta chains were read from a single sample in a study of shared clonotypes between healthy human individuals. Clones were sequenced by immunoSEQ multiplex PCR, and TCRdb holds only the in-frame ones, with some missing. The sample lists fewer than 350,000 clones; about nine tenths were seen once. Sequenced material: memory CD8+ T cells sorted from blood. These receptors were taken from a young man in good health. Each CDR3 is given with its conserved first and last residue. The order of the fields is CDR3 DNA, CDR3 protein, J gene, clone size, D gene, V gene. D genes are given only for firm matches. A row's size may be missing; if present it is once, few, many or a size class.

TGCGCCAGCAGCCAAGATCTCTCGCGGGGTTCCTACGAGCAGTACTTC CASSQDLSRGSYEQYF TRBJ2-7 - - TRBV4-1
TGTGCCACCAGCAGAGATAGGGCTAGCGGGGGGCCGGGAGAGACCCAGTACTTC CATSRDRASGGPGETQYF TRBJ2-5 - TRBD2 TRBV15
TGTGCCAGCCAACTACAGGGGGCGGAAGAGACCCAGTACTTC CASQLQGAEETQYF TRBJ2-5 once TRBD1 TRBV2
TGTGCCAGCAGTCTTCCTCGACACGTTGAAGCTTTCTTT CASSLPRHVEAFF TRBJ1-1 - - TRBV13
TGTGCCAGCAGCCCCCAGATCCTTAATTCACCCCTCCACTTT CASSPQILNSPLHF TRBJ1-6 - - TRBV7-2
TGTGCCAGCAGCTTAGGATGGATCCTAGCGGGAGCAGATACGCAGTATTTT CASSLGWILAGADTQYF TRBJ2-3 few TRBD2 TRBV7-9
TGTGCCAGCAGTGAATATGCCGTCCCCTGGGATGAGCAGTTCTTC CASSEYAVPWDEQFF TRBJ2-1 - - TRBV2
TGTGCCAGCAGTTTATCTTGGGGGCGAACTGAAGCTTTCTTT CASSLSWGRTEAFF TRBJ1-1 - - TRBV27
TGTGCCAGCACTAGAGGGGGGGCCCAAGAGACCCAGTACTTC CASTRGGAQETQYF TRBJ2-5 - - TRBV21-1
TGTGCCAGCAGGGCGGTCGGGAATTCACCCCTCCACTTT CASRAVGNSPLHF TRBJ1-6 - - TRBV27